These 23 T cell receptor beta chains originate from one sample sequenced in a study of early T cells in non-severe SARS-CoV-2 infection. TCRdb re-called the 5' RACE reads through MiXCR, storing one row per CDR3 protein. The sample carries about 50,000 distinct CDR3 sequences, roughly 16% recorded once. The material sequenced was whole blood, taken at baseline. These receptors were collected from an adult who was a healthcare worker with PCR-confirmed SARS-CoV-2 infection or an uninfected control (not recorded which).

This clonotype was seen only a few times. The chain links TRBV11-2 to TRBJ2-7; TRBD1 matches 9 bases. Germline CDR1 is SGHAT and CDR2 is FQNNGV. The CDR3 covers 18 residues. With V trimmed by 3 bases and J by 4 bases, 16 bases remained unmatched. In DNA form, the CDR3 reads TGTGCCAGCAGCTTGCTCGGGACAGGGTCAGGGAAATCTTACGAGCAGTACTTC. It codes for CASSLLGTGSGKSYEQYF. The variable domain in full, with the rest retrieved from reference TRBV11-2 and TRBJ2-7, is EAGVAQSPRYKIIEKRQSVAFWCNPISGHATLYWYQQILGQGPKLLIQFQNNGVVDDSQLPKDRFSAERLKGVDSTLKIQPAKLEDSAVYLCASSLLGTGSGKSYEQYFGPGTRLTVT.

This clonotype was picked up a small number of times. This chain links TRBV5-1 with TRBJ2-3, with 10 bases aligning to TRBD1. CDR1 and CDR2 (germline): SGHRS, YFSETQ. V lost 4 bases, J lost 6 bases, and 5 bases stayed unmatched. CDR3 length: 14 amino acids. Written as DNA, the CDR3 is TGCGCCAGCAGCCGTATGACAGGGGGCGATACGCAGTATTTT. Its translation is CASSRMTGGDTQYF.

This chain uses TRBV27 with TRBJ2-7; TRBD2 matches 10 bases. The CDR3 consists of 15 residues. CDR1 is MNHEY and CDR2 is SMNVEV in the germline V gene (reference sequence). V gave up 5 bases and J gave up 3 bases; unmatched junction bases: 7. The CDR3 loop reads CASSTRLAGGYEQYF. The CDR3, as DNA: TGTGCCAGCAGTACCAGACTAGCGGGCGGCTACGAGCAGTACTTC.

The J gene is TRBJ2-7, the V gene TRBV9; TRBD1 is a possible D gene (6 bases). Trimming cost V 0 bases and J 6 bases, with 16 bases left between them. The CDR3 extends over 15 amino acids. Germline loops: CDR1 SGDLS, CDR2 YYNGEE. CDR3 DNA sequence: TGTGCCAGCAGCGTAGCTCCGGAATCAGGGGCCGAGCAGTACTTC. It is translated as CASSVAPESGAEQYF.

Here the CDR3 reads CASRSHLAGDHEQYF. CDR3 nucleotides: TGTGCCAGCCGAAGTCACCTAGCGGGAGACCACGAGCAGTACTTC. V usage is TRBV6-1 and J usage is TRBJ2-7, with 10 nucleotides matching TRBD2. Trimming took 8 bases from V and 5 from J; bases not matched to a gene: 12. The germline CDR1 and CDR2 sequences are MNHNS and SASEGT. The CDR3 is 15 amino acids.

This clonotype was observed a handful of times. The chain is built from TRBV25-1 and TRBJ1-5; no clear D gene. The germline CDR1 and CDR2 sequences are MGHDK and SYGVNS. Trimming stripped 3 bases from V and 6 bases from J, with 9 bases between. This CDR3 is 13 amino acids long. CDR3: CASSDSGFQPQHF. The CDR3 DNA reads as TGTGCCAGCAGTGATAGCGGGTTTCAGCCCCAGCATTTT.

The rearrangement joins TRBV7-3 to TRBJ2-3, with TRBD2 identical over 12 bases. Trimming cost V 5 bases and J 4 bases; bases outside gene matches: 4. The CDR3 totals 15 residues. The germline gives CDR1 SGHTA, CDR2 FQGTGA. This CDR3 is CASSGLAGPSDTQYF. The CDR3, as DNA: TGTGCCAGCAGCGGACTAGCGGGACCCTCAGATACGCAGTATTTT. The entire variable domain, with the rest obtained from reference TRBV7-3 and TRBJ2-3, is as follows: GAGVSQTPSNKVTEKGKYVELRCDPISGHTALYWYRQSLGQGPEFLIYFQGTGAADDSGLPNDRFFAVRPEGSVSTLKIQRTERGDSAVYLCASSGLAGPSDTQYFGPGTRLTVL.

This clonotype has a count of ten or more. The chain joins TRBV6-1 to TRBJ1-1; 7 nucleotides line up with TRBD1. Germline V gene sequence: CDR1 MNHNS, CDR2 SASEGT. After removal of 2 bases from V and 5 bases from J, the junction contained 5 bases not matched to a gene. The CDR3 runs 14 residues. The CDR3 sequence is CASSEIDRETEAFF. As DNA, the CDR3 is TGTGCCAGCAGTGAAATTGACAGGGAGACTGAAGCTTTCTTT.

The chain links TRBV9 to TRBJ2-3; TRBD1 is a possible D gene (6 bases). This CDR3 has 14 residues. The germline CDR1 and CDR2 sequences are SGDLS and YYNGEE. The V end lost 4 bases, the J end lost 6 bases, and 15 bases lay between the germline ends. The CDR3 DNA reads TGTGCCAGCAGCCGCCCCTTAGGACAGGATACGCAGTATTTT. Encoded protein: CASSRPLGQDTQYF.

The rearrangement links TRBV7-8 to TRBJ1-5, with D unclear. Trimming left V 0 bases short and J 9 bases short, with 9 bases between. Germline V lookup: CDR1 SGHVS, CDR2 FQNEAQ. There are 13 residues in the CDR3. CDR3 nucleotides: TGTGCCAGCAGCTTAGCCCCTGAGGGGCCCCAGCATTTT. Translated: CASSLAPEGPQHF.

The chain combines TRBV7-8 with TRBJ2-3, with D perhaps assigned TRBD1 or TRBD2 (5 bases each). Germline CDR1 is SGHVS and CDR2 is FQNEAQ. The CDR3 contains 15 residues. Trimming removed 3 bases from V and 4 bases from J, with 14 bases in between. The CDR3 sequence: CASSLRIPGPDTQYF. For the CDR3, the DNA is TGTGCCAGCAGCTTGCGTATCCCGGGGCCAGATACGCAGTATTTT. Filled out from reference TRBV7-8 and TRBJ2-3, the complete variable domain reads GAGVSQSPRYKVAKRGQDVALRCDPISGHVSLFWYQQALGQGPEFLTYFQNEAQLDKSGLPSDRFFAERPEGSVSTLKIQRTQQEDSAVYLCASSLRIPGPDTQYFGPGTRLTVL.

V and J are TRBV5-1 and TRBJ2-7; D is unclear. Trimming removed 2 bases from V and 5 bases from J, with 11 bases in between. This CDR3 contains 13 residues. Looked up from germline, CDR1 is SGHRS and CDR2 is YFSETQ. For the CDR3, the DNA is TGCGCCAGCAGCTTAAATGGGGTCCACGAGCAGTACTTC. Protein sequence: CASSLNGVHEQYF.

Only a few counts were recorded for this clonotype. DNA of the CDR3: TGTGCCAGCACCCCCTCCTTCTCCGGGGCCAACGTCCTGACTTTC. Translating it yields CASTPSFSGANVLTF. This rearrangement joins TRBV28 to TRBJ2-6; no clear D. V lost 7 bases, J lost 4 bases, and 14 bases lay in between. The CDR3 length is 15 residues. Germline V gene data show CDR1 as MDHEN and CDR2 as SYDVKM. The whole variable domain, remainder taken from reference TRBV28 and TRBJ2-6, is DVKVTQSSRYLVKRTGEKVFLECVQDMDHENMFWYRQDPGLGLRLIYFSYDVKMKEKGDIPEGYSVSREKKERFSLILESASTNQTSMYLCASTPSFSGANVLTFGAGSRLTVL.

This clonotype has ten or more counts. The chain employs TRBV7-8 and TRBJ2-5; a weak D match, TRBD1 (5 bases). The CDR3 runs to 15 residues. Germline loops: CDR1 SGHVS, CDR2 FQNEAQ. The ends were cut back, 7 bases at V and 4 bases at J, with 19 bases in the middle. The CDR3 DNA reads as TGTGCCAGCAACCCGCCGGTAGGGGTCGGAGAGACCCAGTACTTC. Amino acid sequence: CASNPPVGVGETQYF.

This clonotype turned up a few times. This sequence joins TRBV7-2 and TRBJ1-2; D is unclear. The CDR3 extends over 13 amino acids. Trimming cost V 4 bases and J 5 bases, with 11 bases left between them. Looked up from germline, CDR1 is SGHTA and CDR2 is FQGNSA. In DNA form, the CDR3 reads TGTGCCAGCAGCTCCGGGGTCGTATATGGCTACACCTTC. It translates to CASSSGVVYGYTF.

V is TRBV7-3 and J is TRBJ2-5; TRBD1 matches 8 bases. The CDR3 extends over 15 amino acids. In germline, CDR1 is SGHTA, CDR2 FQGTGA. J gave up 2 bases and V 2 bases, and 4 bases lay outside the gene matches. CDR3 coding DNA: TGTGCCAGCAGCTTAGGACAGGGTTCTCAAGAGACCCAGTACTTC. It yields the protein CASSLGQGSQETQYF. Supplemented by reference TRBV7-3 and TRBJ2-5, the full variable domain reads GAGVSQTPSNKVTEKGKYVELRCDPISGHTALYWYRQSLGQGPEFLIYFQGTGAADDSGLPNDRFFAVRPEGSVSTLKIQRTERGDSAVYLCASSLGQGSQETQYFGPGTRLLVL.

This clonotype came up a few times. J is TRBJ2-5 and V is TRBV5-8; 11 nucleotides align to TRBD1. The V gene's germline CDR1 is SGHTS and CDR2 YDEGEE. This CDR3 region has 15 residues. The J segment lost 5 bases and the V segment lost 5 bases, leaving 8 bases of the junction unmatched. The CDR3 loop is CASSSRTGGMETQYF. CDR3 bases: TGTGCCAGCAGTTCTAGGACAGGGGGCATGGAGACCCAGTACTTC.

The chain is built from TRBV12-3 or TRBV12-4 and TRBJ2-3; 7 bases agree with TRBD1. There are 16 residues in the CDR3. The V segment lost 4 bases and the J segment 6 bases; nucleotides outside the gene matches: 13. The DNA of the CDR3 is TGTGCCAGCAGTTGGCTCGGGACAGAGGCGGTGGATACGCAGTATTTT. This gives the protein CASSWLGTEAVDTQYF.

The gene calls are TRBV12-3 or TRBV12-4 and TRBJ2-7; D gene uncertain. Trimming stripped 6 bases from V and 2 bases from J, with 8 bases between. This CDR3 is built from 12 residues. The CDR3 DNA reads TGTGCCAGCAGGGGCGCGACCTACGAGCAGTACTTC. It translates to CASRGATYEQYF.

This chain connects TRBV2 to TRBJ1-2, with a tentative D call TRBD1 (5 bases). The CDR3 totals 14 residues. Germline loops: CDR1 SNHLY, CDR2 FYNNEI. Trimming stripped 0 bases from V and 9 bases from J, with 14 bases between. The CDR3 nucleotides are TGTGCCAGCAGTGAAGCAGGGGCGGAAGGCAGCTACACCTTC. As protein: CASSEAGAEGSYTF. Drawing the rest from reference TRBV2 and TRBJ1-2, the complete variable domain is EPEVTQTPSHQVTQMGQEVILRCVPISNHLYFYWYRQILGQKVEFLVSFYNNEISEKSEIFDDQFSVERPDGSNFTLKIRSTKLEDSAMYFCASSEAGAEGSYTFGSGTRLTVV.

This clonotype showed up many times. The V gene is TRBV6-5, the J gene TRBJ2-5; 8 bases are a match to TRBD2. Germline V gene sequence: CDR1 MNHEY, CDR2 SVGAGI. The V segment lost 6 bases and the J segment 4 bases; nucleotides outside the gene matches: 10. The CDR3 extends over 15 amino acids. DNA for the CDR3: TGTGCCAGCAGCTCCGGTCCCGGGAGGGGAGAGACCCAGTACTTC. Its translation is CASSSGPGRGETQYF.

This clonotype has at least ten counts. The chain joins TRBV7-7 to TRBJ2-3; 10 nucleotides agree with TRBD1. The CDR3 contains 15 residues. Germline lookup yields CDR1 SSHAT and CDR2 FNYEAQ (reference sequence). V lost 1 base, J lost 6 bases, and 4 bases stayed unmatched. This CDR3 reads CASSLVGTGDDTQYF. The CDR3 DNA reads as TGTGCCAGCAGCTTAGTGGGGACAGGGGATGATACGCAGTATTTT.

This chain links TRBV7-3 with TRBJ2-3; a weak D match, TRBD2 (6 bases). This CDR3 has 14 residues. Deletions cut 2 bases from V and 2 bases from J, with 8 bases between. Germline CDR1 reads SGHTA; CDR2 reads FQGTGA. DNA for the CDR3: TGTGCCAGCAGCTTAGGAGGGGCCACAGATACGCAGTATTTT. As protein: CASSLGGATDTQYF.